This entry lists 5 T cell receptor beta chains sequenced from one sample in a study of blood T cell repertoires in COVID-19. Assay: immunoSEQ multiplex PCR; the TCRdb copy retains only in-frame clones and omits some. Of about 190,000 clones listed, around 82% are singletons. The sequenced sample consisted of peripheral blood. These receptors were taken from a man aged 50 to 60 with active or convalescent COVID-19.

The chain employs TRBV5-1 and TRBJ1-4; 7 bases map to TRBD1. Unmatched junction bases numbered 5, after V lost 0 bases and J lost 0 bases. This CDR3 has 17 residues. Germline lookup yields CDR1 SGHRS and CDR2 YFSETQ. The CDR3 DNA sequence: TGCGCCAGCAGCTTGGCTCAGGGGGTTGCAACTAATGAAAAACTGTTTTTT. It codes for CASSLAQGVATNEKLFF.

The chain has TRBV7-6 and TRBJ1-4; TRBD1 matches 8 bases. V lost 6 bases to trimming and J lost 4 bases; unmatched junction nucleotides: 7. Germline assignment: CDR1 SGHVS and CDR2 FNYEAQ. This CDR3 is 15 amino acids long. CDR3 bases: TGTGCCAGCAGTCCCAGGGGGCTTCTTAATGAAAAACTGTTTTTT. This gives the protein CASSPRGLLNEKLFF. The variable domain in full, completed from reference TRBV7-6 and TRBJ1-4, reads GAGVSQSPRYKVTKRGQDVALRCDPISGHVSLYWYRQALGQGPEFLTYFNYEAQQDKSGLPNDRFSAERPEGSISTLTIQRTEQRDSAMYRCASSPRGLLNEKLFFGSGTQLSVL.

This clone has just one count. The chain has TRBV20-1 and TRBJ2-7; D remains unclear. Germline V CDR1 and CDR2: DFQATT, SNEGSKA (reference sequence). V was pared by 3 bases and J by 2 bases, with 8 bases between. The CDR3 is 12 amino acids. This chain's CDR3 is CSASATTYEQYF. The CDR3 DNA is TGCAGTGCTAGTGCAACTACCTACGAGCAGTACTTC.

The genes are TRBV5-1 and TRBJ1-1; D is possibly TRBD1 (5 bases). The CDR3 covers 14 residues. The V and J ends lost 2 bases and 3 bases respectively, with 11 bases between them. The germline V gene has CDR1 SGHRS and CDR2 YFSETQ. CDR3 sequence reads: CASSLSGSDTEAFF. In nucleotides, the CDR3 is TGCGCCAGCAGCTTATCAGGGTCGGACACTGAAGCTTTCTTT. Full variable domain (outside the CDR3, taken from reference TRBV5-1 and TRBJ1-1): KAGVTQTPRYLIKTRGQQVTLSCSPISGHRSVSWYQQTPGQGLQFLFEYFSETQRNKGNFPGRFSGRQFSNSRSEMNVSTLELGDSALYLCASSLSGSDTEAFFGQGTRLTVV.

V usage is TRBV28 and J usage is TRBJ1-1; D is unclear. Germline CDR1 MDHEN, CDR2 SYDVKM. V dropped 2 bases and J dropped 1 base, with 5 bases sitting between them. CDR3 length: 13 residues. This CDR3 is CASSLHGNTEAFF. The CDR3 DNA reads TGTGCCAGCAGTTTACACGGGAACACTGAAGCTTTCTTT.